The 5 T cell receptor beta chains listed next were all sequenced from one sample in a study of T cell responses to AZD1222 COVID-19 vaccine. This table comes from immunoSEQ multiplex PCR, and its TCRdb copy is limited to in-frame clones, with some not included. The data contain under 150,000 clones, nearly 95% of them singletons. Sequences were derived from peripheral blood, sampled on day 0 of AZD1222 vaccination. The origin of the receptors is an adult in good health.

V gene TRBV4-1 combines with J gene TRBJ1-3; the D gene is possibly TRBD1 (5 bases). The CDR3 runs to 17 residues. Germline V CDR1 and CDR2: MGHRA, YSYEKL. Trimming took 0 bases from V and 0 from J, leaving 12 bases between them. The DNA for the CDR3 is TGCGCCAGCAGCCAAGACCGGGGGGACTACTCTGGAAACACCATATATTTT. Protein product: CASSQDRGDYSGNTIYF.

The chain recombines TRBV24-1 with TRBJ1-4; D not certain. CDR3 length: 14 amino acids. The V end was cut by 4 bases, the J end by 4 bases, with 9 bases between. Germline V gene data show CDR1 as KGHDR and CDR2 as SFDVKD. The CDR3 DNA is TGTGCCACCAGTGAACGGGGAGGTAATGAAAAACTGTTTTTT. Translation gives CATSERGGNEKLFF.

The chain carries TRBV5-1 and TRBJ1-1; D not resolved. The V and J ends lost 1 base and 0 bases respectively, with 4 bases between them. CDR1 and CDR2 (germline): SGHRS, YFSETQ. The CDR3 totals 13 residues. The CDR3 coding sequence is TGCGCCAGCAGCTTGTACCTGAACACTGAAGCTTTCTTT. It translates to CASSLYLNTEAFF.

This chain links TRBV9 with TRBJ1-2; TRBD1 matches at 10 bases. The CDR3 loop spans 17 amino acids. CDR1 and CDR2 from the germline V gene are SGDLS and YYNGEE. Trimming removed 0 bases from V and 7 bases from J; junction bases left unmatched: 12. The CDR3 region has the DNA TGTGCCAGCAGCGTAGCTACCGGGAGGGACAGGGGCTCTGGCTACACCTTC. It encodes CASSVATGRDRGSGYTF. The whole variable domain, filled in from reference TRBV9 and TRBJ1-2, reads DSGVTQTPKHLITATGQRVTLRCSPRSGDLSVYWYQQSLDQGLQFLIQYYNGEERAKGNILERFSAQQFPDLHSELNLSSLELGDSALYFCASSVATGRDRGSGYTFGSGTRLTVV.

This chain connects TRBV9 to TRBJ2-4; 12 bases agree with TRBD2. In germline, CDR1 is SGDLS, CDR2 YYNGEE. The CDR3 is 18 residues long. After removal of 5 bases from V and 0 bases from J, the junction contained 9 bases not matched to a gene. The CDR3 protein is CASRPGLAGRLAKNIQYF. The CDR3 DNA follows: TGTGCCAGCAGACCTGGACTAGCGGGGAGGTTAGCCAAAAACATTCAGTACTTC. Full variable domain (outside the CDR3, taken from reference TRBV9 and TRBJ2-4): DSGVTQTPKHLITATGQRVTLRCSPRSGDLSVYWYQQSLDQGLQFLIQYYNGEERAKGNILERFSAQQFPDLHSELNLSSLELGDSALYFCASRPGLAGRLAKNIQYFGAGTRLSVL.